Listed here are 32 T cell receptor beta chains from one sample, sequenced in a study of CD8 T cells in Susac syndrome. Random-hexamer reverse transcription was applied to roughly 0.5 to 1 ug RNA. TCRdb called the immunoSEQ multiplex PCR reads again in MiXCR, with one record for every CDR3 protein. The repertoire holds under 200,000 distinct CDR3 sequences, with about 96% as singletons. Sample: CD4+ T cells from PBMCs. These receptors were taken from a human donor with Susac syndrome.

The chain combines TRBV28 with TRBJ2-3, with D possibly being TRBD2 (6 bases). Germline V CDR1 and CDR2: MDHEN, SYDVKM. V lost 6 bases and J 0 bases, leaving 19 bases between the germline ends. This CDR3 comprises 17 residues. CDR3 amino acids: CASSPQRSGPSTDTQYF. CDR3 nucleotides: TGTGCCAGCAGCCCCCAGCGGAGCGGGCCTAGCACAGATACGCAGTATTTT.

The CDR3 nucleotides read TGTGCCTGGAGTGGCGCTTACACCATATATTTT. Translating gives CAWSGAYTIYF. V is TRBV30 and J is TRBJ1-3; unclear D gene. Germline V lookup: CDR1 GTSNPN, CDR2 SVGIG (reference sequence). The V end lost 1 base, the J end lost 8 bases, and 6 bases lay between the germline ends. The CDR3 consists of 11 residues.

The chain is built from TRBV7-8 and TRBJ2-5; D not resolved. The CDR3 is made up of 14 amino acids. V was cut by 3 bases and J by 5 bases, with 13 bases left in between. Germline-derived CDR1 and CDR2 are SGHVS and FQNEAQ. The CDR3 spells CASSLGTLGETQYF. The CDR3 nucleotides are TGTGCCAGCAGCTTGGGTACGCTTGGGGAGACCCAGTACTTC.

The J gene is TRBJ1-4, the V gene TRBV2, with D unresolved. Germline V lookup: CDR1 SNHLY, CDR2 FYNNEI. This CDR3 is built from 15 residues. V lost 2 bases, J lost 5 bases, and 12 bases lay in between. CDR3 coding DNA: TGTGCCAGCAGTGAAAACTTAGGGTCCAATGAAAAACTGTTTTTT. Its protein is CASSENLGSNEKLFF. Complete variable domain (other parts from reference TRBV2 and TRBJ1-4): EPEVTQTPSHQVTQMGQEVILRCVPISNHLYFYWYRQILGQKVEFLVSFYNNEISEKSEIFDDQFSVERPDGSNFTLKIRSTKLEDSAMYFCASSENLGSNEKLFFGSGTQLSVL.

The chain couples TRBV6-5 to TRBJ2-5, with 10 bases fitting TRBD2. V lost 6 bases, J lost 4 bases, and 8 bases stayed unmatched. This CDR3 is 15 amino acids long. The germline V gene has CDR1 MNHEY and CDR2 SVGAGI. The CDR3 spells CASRRGLAGVETQYF. The CDR3 DNA sequence: TGTGCCAGCAGGAGGGGGCTAGCGGGAGTAGAGACCCAGTACTTC.

The chain links TRBV15 to TRBJ2-3; TRBD2 aligns across 7 bases. The germline V gene has CDR1 LNHNV and CDR2 YYDKDF (reference sequence). The CDR3 is made up of 16 amino acids. With V trimmed by 3 bases and J by 5 bases, 11 bases remained unmatched. The CDR3 DNA reads TGTGCCACCAGCAGGGGGGGGTCGGGCGTACTAGATACGCAGTATTTT. Its translation is CATSRGGSGVLDTQYF.

The chain is built from TRBV27 and TRBJ1-2; D possibly corresponds to TRBD1 (5 bases). Trimming pared 5 bases from V and 8 bases from J, leaving 15 bases between. Germline CDR1 MNHEY, CDR2 SMNVEV (reference sequence). This CDR3 region has 13 residues. CDR3 region: CASSVLGDGGYTF. In nucleotides, the CDR3 is TGTGCCAGCAGTGTACTCGGGGACGGAGGCTACACCTTC.

This chain joins TRBV7-6 and TRBJ2-1; D may be TRBD1 (6 bases). The CDR3 contains 15 residues. Trimming took 5 bases from V and 9 from J, leaving 20 bases between them. In germline, CDR1 is SGHVS, CDR2 FNYEAQ. This CDR3 reads CASSVSGHTLGEQFF. The DNA for the CDR3 is TGTGCCAGCAGCGTTTCGGGACATACCCTCGGTGAGCAGTTCTTC. Full variable domain (remainder filled in from reference TRBV7-6 and TRBJ2-1): GAGVSQSPRYKVTKRGQDVALRCDPISGHVSLYWYRQALGQGPEFLTYFNYEAQQDKSGLPNDRFSAERPEGSISTLTIQRTEQRDSAMYRCASSVSGHTLGEQFFGPGTRLTVL.

V is TRBV20-1 and J is TRBJ1-2; D perhaps matches TRBD1 (5 bases). This CDR3 region has 13 residues. Germline lookup yields CDR1 DFQATT and CDR2 SNEGSKA (reference sequence). The V gene lost 1 base and the J gene lost 4 bases, with 10 bases spanning the gap. CDR3 DNA sequence: TGCAGTGCTAGAGGGGGCGCTGGCTATGGCTACACCTTC. This encodes CSARGGAGYGYTF.

This chain connects TRBV14 to TRBJ2-6, with 11 bases identical to TRBD1. Trimming took 4 bases from V and 0 from J; bases not matched to a gene: 5. The CDR3 is 18 residues long. Germline V gene data show CDR1 as SGHDN and CDR2 as FVKESK. CDR3 in DNA: TGTGCCAGCAGCCCCCTGGACAGGGGGCACTCTGGGGCCAACGTCCTGACTTTC. Translation: CASSPLDRGHSGANVLTF. The full variable domain, its missing parts supplied by reference TRBV14 and TRBJ2-6, is EAGVTQFPSHSVIEKGQTVTLRCDPISGHDNLYWYRRVMGKEIKFLLHFVKESKQDESGMPNNRFLAERTGGTYSTLKVQPAELEDSGVYFCASSPLDRGHSGANVLTFGAGSRLTVL.

A single count supports this clonotype. V is TRBV29-1 and J is TRBJ2-3, with D possibly matching TRBD2 (6 bases). Germline V CDR1 and CDR2: SQVTM, ANQGSEA. The CDR3 loop spans 13 amino acids. V lost 3 bases, J lost 2 bases, and 9 bases lay in between. The CDR3 nucleotides are TGCAGCGTTGAGGGACTTAACACAGATACGCAGTATTTT. This codes for CSVEGLNTDTQYF.

The V and J genes are TRBV29-1 and TRBJ1-3; D might be TRBD1 (5 bases). CDR1 and CDR2 (germline): SQVTM, ANQGSEA. Trimming shortened V by 1 base and J by 0 bases, and 7 bases separated the two germline ends. The CDR3 has 14 residues. CDR3 sequence (DNA): TGCAGCGTTGAAGTACAGGCCTCTGGAAACACCATATATTTT. Translated, it gives CSVEVQASGNTIYF.

The chain recombines TRBV24-1 with TRBJ2-3; the D gene is possibly TRBD2 (5 bases). Per germline, CDR1 KGHDR and CDR2 SFDVKD. The CDR3 is 13 residues long. Trimming left V 5 bases short and J 2 bases short, with 7 bases between. CDR3: CATSGTPTDTQYF. The CDR3 DNA reads TGTGCCACCAGTGGGACTCCCACAGATACGCAGTATTTT.

V usage is TRBV20-1 and J usage is TRBJ2-1; 8 nucleotides agree with TRBD2. The V segment lost 2 bases and the J segment 3 bases; nucleotides outside the gene matches: 15. The germline V gene encodes CDR1 DFQATT and CDR2 SNEGSKA (reference sequence). The length of the CDR3 is 18 residues. The CDR3 loop is CSARPDRGGARIYNEQFF. In DNA, the CDR3 is TGCAGTGCTAGACCCGATCGGGGGGGGGCGAGGATCTACAATGAGCAGTTCTTC.

The J gene is TRBJ2-7, the V gene TRBV6-6, with TRBD1 identical over 7 bases. CDR3 length: 15 residues. The germline V gene has CDR1 MNHNY and CDR2 SVGAGI (reference sequence). Germline trimming cut 8 bases from V and 2 bases from J; bases unmatched to any gene: 12. CDR3 nucleotide sequence: TGTGCCAGCGAGAGGGGACAGACCATCACCTACGAGCAGTACTTC. This gives the protein CASERGQTITYEQYF.

This chain links TRBV5-6 with TRBJ2-5; TRBD1 aligns across 7 bases. V lost 2 bases and J lost 2; bases outside the gene matches: 15. This CDR3 comprises 18 residues. Germline-derived CDR1 and CDR2 are SGHDT and YYEEEE. For the CDR3, the DNA is TGTGCCAGCAGCTTATTCCTCGGCGGGTCAGGGGGACAAGAGACCCAGTACTTC. This sequence encodes CASSLFLGGSGGQETQYF. The variable domain in full, with the rest retrieved from reference TRBV5-6 and TRBJ2-5, is DAGVTQSPTHLIKTRGQQVTLRCSPKSGHDTVSWYQQALGQGPQFIFQYYEEEERQRGNFPDRFSGHQFPNYSSELNVNALLLGDSALYLCASSLFLGGSGGQETQYFGPGTRLLVL.

V and J are TRBV9 and TRBJ2-1; TRBD1 agrees at 8 bases. J lost 1 base, V lost 1 base, and 7 bases had no gene match. The CDR3 totals 17 residues. CDR1 is SGDLS and CDR2 is YYNGEE in the germline V gene. For the CDR3, the DNA is TGTGCCAGCAGCGTAAGTCCCGGGGACAGGTCCTACAATGAGCAGTTCTTC. This encodes CASSVSPGDRSYNEQFF.

This chain links TRBV2 with TRBJ2-5, with a tentative D call TRBD1 (5 bases). V was shortened by 6 bases and J by 9 bases, with 11 bases between the two germline ends. This CDR3 is 11 amino acids long. Germline V gene sequence: CDR1 SNHLY, CDR2 FYNNEI. CDR3: CASRAMGPQYF. The CDR3 bases are TGTGCCAGCAGGGCGATGGGGCCCCAGTACTTC.

The gene calls are TRBV9 and TRBJ2-6; D unresolved. The CDR3 is 18 amino acids. The V gene's germline CDR1 is SGDLS and CDR2 YYNGEE. Trimming removed 3 bases at V and 0 bases at J, with 16 bases between. CDR3 sequence (DNA): TGTGCCAGCAGCGGCAAGGGTGTCCGTCTCTCTGGGGCCAACGTCCTGACTTTC. Translation: CASSGKGVRLSGANVLTF. Together with reference TRBV9 and TRBJ2-6, the CDR3 gives the full variable domain: DSGVTQTPKHLITATGQRVTLRCSPRSGDLSVYWYQQSLDQGLQFLIQYYNGEERAKGNILERFSAQQFPDLHSELNLSSLELGDSALYFCASSGKGVRLSGANVLTFGAGSRLTVL.

The gene calls are TRBV5-1 and TRBJ2-7; D is ambiguous. CDR3 size: 14 residues. CDR1 SGHRS and CDR2 YFSETQ come from the germline V gene. The V end was cut by 4 bases, the J end by 0 bases, with 11 bases between. CDR3 nucleotides: TGCGCCAGCAGCCCACGTCCTGGCTCCTACGAGCAGTACGTC. This codes for CASSPRPGSYEQYV.

The chain joins TRBV4-3 to TRBJ2-7; 7 bases map to TRBD1. With 5 bases clipped from V and 2 bases from J, the junction kept 12 bases outside the gene matches. In germline, CDR1 is LGHNA, CDR2 YSLEER. CDR3 length: 16 amino acids. CDR3 residues: CASSADRETRTYEQYF. The CDR3 bases are TGCGCCAGCAGCGCCGACAGGGAAACCAGAACCTACGAGCAGTACTTC.

The chain couples TRBV5-6 to TRBJ2-1; D tentatively reads TRBD1 or TRBD2 (5 bases each). This CDR3 spans 11 amino acids. In germline, CDR1 is SGHDT, CDR2 YYEEEE. V was cut by 4 bases and J by 13 bases, with 12 bases left in between. CDR3 nucleotides: TGTGCCAGCAGCCTCAGAAGGGACCAGTTCTTC. Its protein is CASSLRRDQFF.

The gene calls are TRBV29-1 and TRBJ1-1; weak D call: TRBD1 (6 bases). Germline V gives CDR1 SQVTM, CDR2 ANQGSEA. This CDR3 has 15 amino acids. The V end lost 4 bases, the J end lost 1 base, and 16 bases lay between the germline ends. The CDR3 nucleotides are TGCAGCGTTGTCGGGGGCCGAGCCCCGAACACTGAAGCTTTCTTT. As protein: CSVVGGRAPNTEAFF. Full variable domain (missing parts from reference TRBV29-1 and TRBJ1-1): SAVISQKPSRDICQRGTSLTIQCQVDSQVTMMFWYRQQPGQSLTLIATANQGSEATYESGFVIDKFPISRPNLTFSTLTVSNMSPEDSSIYLCSVVGGRAPNTEAFFGQGTRLTVV.

V usage is TRBV7-2 and J usage is TRBJ2-5, with D possibly being TRBD1 (5 bases). This CDR3 has 14 residues. CDR1 and CDR2 (germline): SGHTA, FQGNSA. V lost 0 bases and J 7 bases, leaving 12 bases between the germline ends. CDR3 coding DNA: TGTGCCAGCAGCTTAGCAGGGGTGGAGCGGACCCAGTACTTC. The encoded protein is CASSLAGVERTQYF.

The chain joins TRBV6-5 to TRBJ2-1, with 8 bases matching TRBD2. With 7 bases clipped from V and 7 bases from J, the junction kept 6 bases outside the gene matches. Germline values: CDR1 MNHEY, CDR2 SVGAGI. CDR3 length equals 13 residues. CDR3 protein: CASKKRERNEQFF. In DNA form, the CDR3 reads TGTGCCAGCAAAAAGCGGGAGAGGAATGAGCAGTTCTTC.

This rearrangement joins TRBV5-4 to TRBJ2-3; D possibly corresponds to TRBD2 (6 bases). Trimming removed 4 bases from V and 2 bases from J, with 23 bases in between. Germline V gene sequence: CDR1 SGHNT, CDR2 YYREEE (reference sequence). The CDR3 runs to 18 residues. DNA of the CDR3: TGTGCCAGCAGCGTTAAAAGTGGTCGGGGGACTTACACAGATACGCAGTATTTT. It encodes CASSVKSGRGTYTDTQYF.

The chain has TRBV9 and TRBJ1-2; 10 positions match TRBD1. This CDR3 contains 14 residues. V was pared by 3 bases and J by 4 bases, with 3 bases of the junction left unmatched. CDR1 is SGDLS and CDR2 is YYNGEE in the germline V gene. In nucleotides, the CDR3 is TGTGCCAGCAGCGGACAGGGGGCTGGCTATGGCTACACCTTC. It translates to CASSGQGAGYGYTF.

V is TRBV29-1 and J is TRBJ1-2, with D possibly being TRBD1 (6 bases). CDR1 SQVTM and CDR2 ANQGSEA come from the germline V gene. The CDR3 has 13 amino acids. Trimming stripped 4 bases from V and 4 bases from J, with 13 bases between. The CDR3 sequence: CSVGDTLGYGYTF. The CDR3 DNA sequence: TGCAGCGTTGGGGACACCCTGGGCTATGGCTACACCTTC.

The chain is built from TRBV25-1 and TRBJ2-7, with 9 bases identical to TRBD1. V shed 1 base, J shed 4 bases, and the junction held 2 bases outside the gene matches. Germline V gene sequence: CDR1 MGHDK, CDR2 SYGVNS. The CDR3 runs to 14 residues. For the CDR3, the DNA is TGTGCCAGCAGTGAATGGGACAGGGAGTACGAGCAGTACTTC. Residues: CASSEWDREYEQYF.

This chain links TRBV4-2 with TRBJ2-7, with TRBD2 identical over 10 bases. There are 15 residues in the CDR3. Germline values: CDR1 LGHNA, CDR2 YNFKEQ. Trimming cost V 3 bases and J 5 bases; bases outside gene matches: 7. CDR3 nucleotide sequence: TGTGCCAGCAGCCAGCTAGCGGGAGAAGTCAACGAGCAGTACTTC. This encodes CASSQLAGEVNEQYF.

CDR3 DNA: TGTGCCAGCAGTTCTCCGGGACAGGGAGTAGGCGAGCAGTACTTC. Translating gives CASSSPGQGVGEQYF. This rearrangement joins TRBV7-2 to TRBJ2-7; 9 bases are a match to TRBD1. The CDR3 sequence is 15 residues long. The trim removed 6 bases at V and 6 bases at J, leaving 12 bases unmatched. Germline V lookup: CDR1 SGHTA, CDR2 FQGNSA.

The chain has TRBV6-2 or TRBV6-3 and TRBJ2-7; the D gene is possibly TRBD1 (6 bases). Germline loops: CDR1 MNHEY, CDR2 SVGEGT. This CDR3 is 12 amino acids long. V was trimmed by 6 bases and J by 2 bases, leaving 8 bases between them. The CDR3 sequence: CASSRQAYEQYV. Here the CDR3 DNA reads TGTGCCAGCAGCAGACAGGCCTACGAGCAGTACGTC.